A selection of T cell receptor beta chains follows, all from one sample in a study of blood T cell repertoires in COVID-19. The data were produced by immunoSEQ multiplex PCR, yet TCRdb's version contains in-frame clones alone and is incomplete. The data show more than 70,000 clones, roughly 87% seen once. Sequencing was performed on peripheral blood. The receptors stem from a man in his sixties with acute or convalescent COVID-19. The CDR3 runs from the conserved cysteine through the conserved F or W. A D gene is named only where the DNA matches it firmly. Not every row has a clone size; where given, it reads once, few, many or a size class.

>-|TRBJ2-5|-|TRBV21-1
TGTGCCAGCAGCATCCCGGGACACACACCCCCACAAGAGACCCAGTACTTC
CASSIPGHTPPQETQYF
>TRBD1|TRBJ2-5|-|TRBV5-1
TGCGCCAGCAGCTTGGGTTACAGGGGGGTTCCGACCCAGTACTTC
CASSLGYRGVPTQYF
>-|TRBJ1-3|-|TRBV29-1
TGCAGCGTTGTACAGGGCTCTGGAAACACCATATATTTT
CSVVQGSGNTIYF
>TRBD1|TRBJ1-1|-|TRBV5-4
TGTGCCAGCAGCGATGAACAGGGGTACACTGAAGCTTTCTTT
CASSDEQGYTEAFF
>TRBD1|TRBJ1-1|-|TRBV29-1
TGCAGCGTGGAGGGACAGGGGAACACTGAAGCTTTCTTT
CSVEGQGNTEAFF
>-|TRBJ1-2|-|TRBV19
TGTGCCAGTAGTACCCCGTGGAGGGACTATGGCTACACCTTC
CASSTPWRDYGYTF
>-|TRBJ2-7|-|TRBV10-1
TGCGCCAGCATCGCGTCCGGGAAGTCCTACGAGCAGTACTTC
CASIASGKSYEQYF
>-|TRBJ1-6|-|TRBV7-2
TGTGCCAGCAGCTTAGAGCGGGGCGTGGGGGGACTGGTTAATTCACCCCTCCACTTT
CASSLERGVGGLVNSPLHF
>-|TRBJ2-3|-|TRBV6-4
TGTGCCAGCAGTGACTCCGAGCGGAGCACAGATACGCAGTATTTT
CASSDSERSTDTQYF
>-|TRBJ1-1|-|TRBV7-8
TGTGCCAGCAGCCCGTCGGGAGGGGAAGCTGAAGCTTTCTTT
CASSPSGGEAEAFF
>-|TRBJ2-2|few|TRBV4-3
TGCGCCAGCAGCCGCTCTAGCCTCAACACCGGGGAGCTGTTTTTT
CASSRSSLNTGELFF
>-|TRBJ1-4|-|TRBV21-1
TGTGCCAGCAGCAAAACCCGGGGAGGGAAACTGTTTTTT
CASSKTRGGKLFF
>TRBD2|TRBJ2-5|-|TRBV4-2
TGTGCCAGCAGCCAAGGGCGGGAGCCGGCGGGGACCCAGTACTTC
CASSQGREPAGTQYF
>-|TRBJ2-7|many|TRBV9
TGTGCCAGCAGCTACCAGGCATTACCCTACGAGCAGTACTTC
CASSYQALPYEQYF
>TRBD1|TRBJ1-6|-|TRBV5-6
TGTGCCAGCAGCGCGGGACAGGGGAGGAATAATTCACCCCTCCACTTT
CASSAGQGRNNSPLHF
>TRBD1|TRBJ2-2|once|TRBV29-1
TGCAGCGCTAAAACCCCCTCGGACAGGGGGGGGGAGCTGTTTTTT
CSAKTPSDRGGELFF
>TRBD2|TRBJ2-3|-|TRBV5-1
TGCGCCAGCAGCTTTGGAGCGGGAGGCCTCACAGATACGCAGTATTTT
CASSFGAGGLTDTQYF
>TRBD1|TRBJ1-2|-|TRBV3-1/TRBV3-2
TGTGCCAGCAGCCCCCGGGACAGTAGAGACTATGGCTACACCTTC
CASSPRDSRDYGYTF
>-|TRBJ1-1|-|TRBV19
TGTGCCAGTACCCAGGCGTTGAACACTGAAGCTTTCTTT
CASTQALNTEAFF
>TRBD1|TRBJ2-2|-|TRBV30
TGTGCCTGGCGTAGACAGGGTACCGGGGAGCTGTTTTTT
CAWRRQGTGELFF
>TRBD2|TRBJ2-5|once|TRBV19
TGTGCCAGTAGTAGGGGGGGAGCGGAGACCCAGTACTTC
CASSRGGAETQYF
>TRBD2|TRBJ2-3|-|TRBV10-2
TGCGCCAGCAGGGGGACTAGCGGGGGGGCAGATACGCAGTATTTT
CASRGTSGGADTQYF
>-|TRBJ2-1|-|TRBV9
TGTGCCAGCAGCGTTAATAAGGGGGCGGCGGGAGGTATCTACAATGAGCAGTTCTTC
CASSVNKGAAGGIYNEQFF
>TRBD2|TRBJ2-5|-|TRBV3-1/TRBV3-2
TGTGCCAGCAGCCGGGGAGCGGGACAAGAGACCCAGTACTTC
CASSRGAGQETQYF
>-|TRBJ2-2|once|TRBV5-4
TGTGCCAGCAGCCTGACTAGACCTAACACCGGGGAGCTGTTTTTT
CASSLTRPNTGELFF
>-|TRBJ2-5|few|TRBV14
TGTGCCAGCAGCCAATTTGGCAGCGTATTAGAGACCCAGTACTTC
CASSQFGSVLETQYF
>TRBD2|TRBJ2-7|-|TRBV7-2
TGTGCCAGCAGCCCAGACGGGACTAGCTACGAGCAGTACTTC
CASSPDGTSYEQYF
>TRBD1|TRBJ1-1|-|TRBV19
TGTGCCAGTCGACCCAGGGGGAGGAACACTGAAGCTTTCTTT
CASRPRGRNTEAFF
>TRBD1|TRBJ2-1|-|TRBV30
TGTGCCTGGATGAGACAGGGAATCGGCACTGAGCAGTTCTTC
CAWMRQGIGTEQFF
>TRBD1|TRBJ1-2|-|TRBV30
TGTGCCTGGAGAAGGACAGGGCTCGGCTACACCTTC
CAWRRTGLGYTF
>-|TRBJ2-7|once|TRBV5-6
TGTGCCAGCATGAAACAGGGAGGGTACGAGCAGTACTTC
CASMKQGGYEQYF
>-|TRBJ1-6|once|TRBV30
TGTGCCTGGAGTGGCAGGGGCGCGGATTCACCCCTCCACTTT
CAWSGRGADSPLHF
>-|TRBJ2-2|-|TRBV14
TGTGCCAGCAGCCCTTATTCGACCGGGGAGCTGTTTTTT
CASSPYSTGELFF
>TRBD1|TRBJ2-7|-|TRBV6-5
TGTGCCAGCAGTTACGCCAGGGGGCCATACGAGCAGTACTTC
CASSYARGPYEQYF
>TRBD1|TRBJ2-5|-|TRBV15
TGTGCCACCAGTACGGGACAGGGGTGGGAGACCCAGTACTTC
CATSTGQGWETQYF
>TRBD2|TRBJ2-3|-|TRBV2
TGTGCCAGCAGTGAAACTAGCGGGGACACAGATACGCAGTATTTT
CASSETSGDTDTQYF
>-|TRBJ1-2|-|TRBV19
TGTGCCATCGGACAGAACTATGGCTACACCTTC
CAIGQNYGYTF
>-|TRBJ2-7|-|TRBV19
TGTGCCAGTAGTGCCTCAGGCTCCTACGAGCAGTACTTC
CASSASGSYEQYF
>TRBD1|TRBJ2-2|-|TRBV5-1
TGCGCCACCCGCCCTGAGTTAGGGGGCAACACCGGGGAGCTGTTTTTT
CATRPELGGNTGELFF
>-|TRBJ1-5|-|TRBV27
TGTGCCAGCAGTCTGAGAGGAGGGGCAGTCGATCAGCCCCAGCATTTT
CASSLRGGAVDQPQHF
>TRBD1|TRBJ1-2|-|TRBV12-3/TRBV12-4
TGTGCCAGCGGATCACAGGGGTATGGCTACACCTTC
CASGSQGYGYTF
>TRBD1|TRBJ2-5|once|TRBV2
TGTGCCAGCAGTGAAAGGAGAGCAGGGGGCGCGGAGACCCAGTACTTC
CASSERRAGGAETQYF
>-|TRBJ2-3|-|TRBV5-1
TGCGCCAGCAGGCCGGATCGCGGTGGGGATACGCAGTATTTT
CASRPDRGGDTQYF
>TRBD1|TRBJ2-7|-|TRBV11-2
TGTGCCAGCAGCTCTCCGGGACAGGGGTTCCACGAGCAGTACTTC
CASSSPGQGFHEQYF
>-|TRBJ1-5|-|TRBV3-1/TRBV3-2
TGTGCCAGCAGCCAAGCGGGGGGCCAGCCCCAGCATTTT
CASSQAGGQPQHF
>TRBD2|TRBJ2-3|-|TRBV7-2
TGTGCCAGCAGCTTAGCAGCGGGGGGGCCAGATACGCAGTATTTT
CASSLAAGGPDTQYF
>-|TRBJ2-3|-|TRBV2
TGTGCCAGCAGCGCACTTCGATTAAGCACAGATACGCAGTATTTT
CASSALRLSTDTQYF
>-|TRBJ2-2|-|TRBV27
TGTGCCAGCAGTTTATCAGGGCGGGTACTAATCACCGGGGAGCTGTTTTTT
CASSLSGRVLITGELFF
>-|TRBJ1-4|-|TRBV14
TGTGCCAGCAGCCAAGAACCGGGAGGTGAAAAACTGTTTTTT
CASSQEPGGEKLFF
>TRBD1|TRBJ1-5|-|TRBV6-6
TGTGCCAGCAGCCTGGACAGGGACGATCAGCCCCAGCATTTT
CASSLDRDDQPQHF
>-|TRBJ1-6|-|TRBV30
TGTGCCTGGAGTGCCCAGGGTGTAAATTCACCCCTCCACTTT
CAWSAQGVNSPLHF
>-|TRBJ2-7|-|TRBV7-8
TGTGCCAGCAGTGGGCAGGGGATCTCCTACGAGCAGTACTTC
CASSGQGISYEQYF
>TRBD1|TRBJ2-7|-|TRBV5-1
TGCGCCAGTTCACCGGGACAGGGGGGCTTCGGCTCCTACGAGCAGTACTTC
CASSPGQGGFGSYEQYF
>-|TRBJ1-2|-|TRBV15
TGTGCCACCAGCAGATTGACAGGCTCCTACTATGGCTACACCTTC
CATSRLTGSYYGYTF
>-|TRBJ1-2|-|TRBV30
TGTGCCTGGAGTGTAAACATCTACTATGGCTACACCTTC
CAWSVNIYYGYTF
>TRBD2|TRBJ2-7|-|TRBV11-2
TGTGCCAGCAGCTTACGGGCACTAGCGTCCATCTACGAGCAGTACTTC
CASSLRALASIYEQYF
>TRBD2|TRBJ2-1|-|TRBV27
TGTGCCAGCAGTTTCCTGACTAGCGGGGGAGGGGTCAATGAGCAGTTCTTC
CASSFLTSGGGVNEQFF
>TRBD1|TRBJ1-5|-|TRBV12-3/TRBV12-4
TGTGCCAGCAGTCCTCCGGGACAGCGGGTGCATTTT
CASSPPGQRVHF
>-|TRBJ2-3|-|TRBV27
TGTGCCAGCAGTTTAGTTTCCAGCGAGCGCACAGATACGCAGTATTTT
CASSLVSSERTDTQYF
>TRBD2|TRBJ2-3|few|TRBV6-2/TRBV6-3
TGTGCCAGCAGTTACTCAGCGGGGGGGCCAGATACGCAGTATTTT
CASSYSAGGPDTQYF